This is a list of T cell receptor beta chains from one sample in a study of shared T cell receptors in the human thymus. Repertoires were generated with immunoSEQ multiplex PCR, while TCRdb's copy carries only in-frame clones and drops some. The data hold almost 550,000 clones, with 75% to 85% observed a single time. The same specimen was also included in a second study, on human thymus T cells.

The sequencing input was thymocytes. The receptors derive from a boy younger than two with a congenital heart defect. The CDR3 runs from the conserved cysteine through the conserved F or W. The D gene is left open where the match is weak. Only part of the rows carry a size: once, few, many, or a class if the clone is expanded.

j_gene: TRBJ1-5; len: 14; d_gene: .; v_gene: TRBV28; abundance: .; CDR3nt: TGTGCCAGCAGTTTAATGAGGCAGAATCAGCCCCAGCATTTT; CDR3aa: CASSLMRQNQPQHF
j_gene: TRBJ2-1; len: 13; d_gene: .; v_gene: TRBV5-1; abundance: .; CDR3nt: TGCGCCAGCAGCAAATACAGATACAATGAGCAGTTCTTC; CDR3aa: CASSKYRYNEQFF
j_gene: TRBJ2-7; len: 18; d_gene: TRBD2; v_gene: TRBV14; abundance: .; CDR3nt: TGTGCCAGCAGCCAAGATTTCGGACTAGCGGGAAACTCCTACGAGCAGTACTTC; CDR3aa: CASSQDFGLAGNSYEQYF
j_gene: TRBJ2-7; len: 13; d_gene: .; v_gene: TRBV27; abundance: .; CDR3nt: TGTGCCAGCAGTATTTCGAGGGCCTACGAGCAGTACTTC; CDR3aa: CASSISRAYEQYF
j_gene: TRBJ2-1; len: 17; d_gene: TRBD2; v_gene: TRBV27; abundance: .; CDR3nt: TGTGCCAGCCGACCTCTCGGCCCGGGAGGGCCTGGGAATGAGCAGTTCTTC; CDR3aa: CASRPLGPGGPGNEQFF
j_gene: TRBJ2-3; len: 16; d_gene: TRBD2; v_gene: TRBV18; abundance: .; CDR3nt: TGTGCCAGTCCCGGGACTAGCGAGGTCAGCACAGATACGCAGTATTTT; CDR3aa: CASPGTSEVSTDTQYF
j_gene: TRBJ2-1; len: 13; d_gene: .; v_gene: TRBV6-5; abundance: .; CDR3nt: TGTGCCAGCAAACCCGAAGGCAGGGATGAGCAGTTCTTC; CDR3aa: CASKPEGRDEQFF
j_gene: TRBJ2-5; len: 13; d_gene: .; v_gene: TRBV9; abundance: .; CDR3nt: TGTGCCAGCAGCGTAATGGGCTGGGAGACCCAGTACTTC; CDR3aa: CASSVMGWETQYF
j_gene: TRBJ2-2; len: 17; d_gene: TRBD2; v_gene: TRBV4-1; abundance: .; CDR3nt: TGCGCCAGCAGCCTAGCTGGGCTAGCGGGAAGGTCCGGGGAGCTGTTTTTT; CDR3aa: CASSLAGLAGRSGELFF
j_gene: TRBJ2-3; len: 16; d_gene: TRBD2; v_gene: TRBV25-1; abundance: few; CDR3nt: TGTGCCAGCAGTGAATTTCTAGCGGGAGGGGTAGATACGCAGTATTTT; CDR3aa: CASSEFLAGGVDTQYF
j_gene: TRBJ2-3; len: 15; d_gene: TRBD2; v_gene: TRBV5-1; abundance: few; CDR3nt: TGCGCCAGCAGCCGACTAGCGGGAGGGACAGATACGCAGTATTTT; CDR3aa: CASSRLAGGTDTQYF
j_gene: TRBJ2-2; len: 16; d_gene: .; v_gene: TRBV25-1; abundance: .; CDR3nt: TGTGCCAGCAGTGAATCTCACCGGGCGGGTACCGGGGAGCTGTTTTTT; CDR3aa: CASSESHRAGTGELFF
j_gene: TRBJ2-5; len: 16; d_gene: .; v_gene: TRBV18; abundance: .; CDR3nt: TGTGCCAGCTCACCAGTTGGCAGGGCGCCAGAGGAGACCCAGTACTTC; CDR3aa: CASSPVGRAPEETQYF
j_gene: TRBJ2-7; len: 19; d_gene: .; v_gene: TRBV5-6; abundance: .; CDR3nt: TGTGCCAGCAGCCGCCGAGCAAAATCCGGGACTGGCGCGGTAGGCGAGCAGTACTTC; CDR3aa: CASSRRAKSGTGAVGEQYF
j_gene: TRBJ1-1; len: 15; d_gene: .; v_gene: TRBV7-2; abundance: .; CDR3nt: TGTGCCAGCAGCACTACCACAGGGACGAACACTGAAGCTTTCTTT; CDR3aa: CASSTTTGTNTEAFF
j_gene: TRBJ2-3; len: 14; d_gene: TRBD2; v_gene: TRBV29-1; abundance: .; CDR3nt: TGCAGCGTTGAGCTAGCGGGGGACACAGATACGCAGTATTTT; CDR3aa: CSVELAGDTDTQYF
j_gene: TRBJ1-1; len: 14; d_gene: .; v_gene: TRBV4-1; abundance: .; CDR3nt: TGCGCCAGCAGCCATTCGACAGTAGGGACTGAAGCTTTCTTT; CDR3aa: CASSHSTVGTEAFF